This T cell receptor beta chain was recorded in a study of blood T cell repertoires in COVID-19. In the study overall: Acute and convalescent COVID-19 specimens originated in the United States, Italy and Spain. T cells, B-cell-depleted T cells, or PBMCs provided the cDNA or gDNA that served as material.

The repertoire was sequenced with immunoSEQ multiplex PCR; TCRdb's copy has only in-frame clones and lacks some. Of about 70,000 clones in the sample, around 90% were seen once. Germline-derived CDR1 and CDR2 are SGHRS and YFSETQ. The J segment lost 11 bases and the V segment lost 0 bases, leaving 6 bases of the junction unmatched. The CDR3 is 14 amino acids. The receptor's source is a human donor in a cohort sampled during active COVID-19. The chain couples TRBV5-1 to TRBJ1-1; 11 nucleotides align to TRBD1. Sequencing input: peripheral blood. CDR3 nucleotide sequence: TGCGCCAGCAGCTTGGCTGGACAGGGGGCGATCGCTTTCTTT. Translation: CASSLAGQGAIAFF.